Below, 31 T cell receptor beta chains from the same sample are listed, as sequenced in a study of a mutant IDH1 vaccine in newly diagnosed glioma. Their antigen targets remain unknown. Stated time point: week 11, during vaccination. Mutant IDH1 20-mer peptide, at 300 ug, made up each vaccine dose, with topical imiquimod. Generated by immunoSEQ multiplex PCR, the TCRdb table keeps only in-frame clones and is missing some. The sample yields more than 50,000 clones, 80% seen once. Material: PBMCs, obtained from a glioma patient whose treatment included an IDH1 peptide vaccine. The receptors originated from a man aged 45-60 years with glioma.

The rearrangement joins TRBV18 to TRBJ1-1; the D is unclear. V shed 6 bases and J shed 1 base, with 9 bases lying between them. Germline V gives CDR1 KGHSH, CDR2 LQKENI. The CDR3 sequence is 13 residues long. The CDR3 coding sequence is TGTGCCAGCTCCACCGACAAGAACACTGAAGCTTTCTTT. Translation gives CASSTDKNTEAFF.

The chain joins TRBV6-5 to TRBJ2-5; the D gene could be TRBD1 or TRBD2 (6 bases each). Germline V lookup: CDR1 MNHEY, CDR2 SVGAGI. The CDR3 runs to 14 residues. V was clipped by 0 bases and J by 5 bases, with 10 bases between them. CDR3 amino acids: CASSYSGGAETQYF. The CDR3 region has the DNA TGTGCCAGCAGTTACTCCGGGGGCGCGGAGACCCAGTACTTC.

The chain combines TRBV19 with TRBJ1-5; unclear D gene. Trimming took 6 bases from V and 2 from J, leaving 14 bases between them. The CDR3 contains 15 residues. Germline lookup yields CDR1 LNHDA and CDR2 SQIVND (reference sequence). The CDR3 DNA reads TGTGCCAGTAGCATTCAGCCTCGGGGCAATCAGCCCCAGCATTTT. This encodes CASSIQPRGNQPQHF.

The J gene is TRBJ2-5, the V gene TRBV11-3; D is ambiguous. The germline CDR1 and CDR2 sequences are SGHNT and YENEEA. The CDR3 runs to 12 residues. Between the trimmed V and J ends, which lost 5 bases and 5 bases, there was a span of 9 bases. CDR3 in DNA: TGTGCCAGCAGCCAGGCCGGGGAGACCCAGTACTTC. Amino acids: CASSQAGETQYF.

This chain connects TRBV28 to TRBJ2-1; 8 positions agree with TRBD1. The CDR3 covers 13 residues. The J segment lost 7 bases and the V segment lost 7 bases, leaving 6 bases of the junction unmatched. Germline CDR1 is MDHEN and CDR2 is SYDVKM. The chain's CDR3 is CASTIQGANEQFF. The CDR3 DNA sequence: TGTGCCAGCACCATTCAGGGGGCTAATGAGCAGTTCTTC.

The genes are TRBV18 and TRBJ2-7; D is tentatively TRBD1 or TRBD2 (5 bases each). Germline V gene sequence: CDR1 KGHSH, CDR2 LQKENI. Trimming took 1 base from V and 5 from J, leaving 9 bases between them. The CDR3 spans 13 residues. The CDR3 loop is CASSPQGPHEQYF. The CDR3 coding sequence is TGTGCCAGCTCACCACAGGGACCCCACGAGCAGTACTTC.

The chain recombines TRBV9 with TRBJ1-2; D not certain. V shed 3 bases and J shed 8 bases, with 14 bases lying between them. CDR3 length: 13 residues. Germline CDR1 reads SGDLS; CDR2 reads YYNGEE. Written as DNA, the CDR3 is TGTGCCAGCAGCGCACAGCGAAGCGCAGGCTACACCTTC. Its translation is CASSAQRSAGYTF. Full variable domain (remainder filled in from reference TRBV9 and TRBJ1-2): DSGVTQTPKHLITATGQRVTLRCSPRSGDLSVYWYQQSLDQGLQFLIQYYNGEERAKGNILERFSAQQFPDLHSELNLSSLELGDSALYFCASSAQRSAGYTFGSGTRLTVV.

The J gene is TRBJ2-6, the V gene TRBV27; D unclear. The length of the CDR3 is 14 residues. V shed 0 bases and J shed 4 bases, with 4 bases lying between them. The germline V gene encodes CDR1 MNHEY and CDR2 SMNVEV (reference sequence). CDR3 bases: TGTGCCAGCAGTTTATCGTCCGGGGCCAACGTCCTGACTTTC. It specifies CASSLSSGANVLTF.

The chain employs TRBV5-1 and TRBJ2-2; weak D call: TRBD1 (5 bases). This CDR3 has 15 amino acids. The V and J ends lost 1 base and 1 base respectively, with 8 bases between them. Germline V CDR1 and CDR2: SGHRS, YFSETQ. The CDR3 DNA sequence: TGCGCCAGCAGCTTGTCTCAGGGGAACACCGGGGAGCTGTTTTTT. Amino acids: CASSLSQGNTGELFF. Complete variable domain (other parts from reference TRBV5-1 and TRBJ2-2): KAGVTQTPRYLIKTRGQQVTLSCSPISGHRSVSWYQQTPGQGLQFLFEYFSETQRNKGNFPGRFSGRQFSNSRSEMNVSTLELGDSALYLCASSLSQGNTGELFFGEGSRLTVL.

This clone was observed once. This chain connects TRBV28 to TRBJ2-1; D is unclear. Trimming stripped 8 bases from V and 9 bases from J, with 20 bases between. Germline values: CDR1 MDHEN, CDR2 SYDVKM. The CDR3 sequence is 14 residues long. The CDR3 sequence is CASGVQYLRGEQFF. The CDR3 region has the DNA TGTGCCAGCGGGGTCCAGTACCTCAGAGGTGAGCAGTTCTTC. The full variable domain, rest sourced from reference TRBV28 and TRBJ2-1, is DVKVTQSSRYLVKRTGEKVFLECVQDMDHENMFWYRQDPGLGLRLIYFSYDVKMKEKGDIPEGYSVSREKKERFSLILESASTNQTSMYLCASGVQYLRGEQFFGPGTRLTVL.

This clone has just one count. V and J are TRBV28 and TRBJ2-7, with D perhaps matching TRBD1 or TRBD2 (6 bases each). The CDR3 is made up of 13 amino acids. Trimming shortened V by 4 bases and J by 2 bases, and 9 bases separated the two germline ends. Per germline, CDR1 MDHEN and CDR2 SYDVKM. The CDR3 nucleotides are TGTGCCAGCAGTTGGGGGGCCGCCTACGAGCAGTACTTC. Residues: CASSWGAAYEQYF.

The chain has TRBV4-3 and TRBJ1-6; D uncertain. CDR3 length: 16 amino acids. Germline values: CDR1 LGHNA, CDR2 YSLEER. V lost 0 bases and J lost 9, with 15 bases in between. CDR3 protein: CASSQDRVQSGSPLHF. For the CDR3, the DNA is TGCGCCAGCAGCCAAGATCGGGTACAGAGCGGTTCACCCCTCCACTTT.

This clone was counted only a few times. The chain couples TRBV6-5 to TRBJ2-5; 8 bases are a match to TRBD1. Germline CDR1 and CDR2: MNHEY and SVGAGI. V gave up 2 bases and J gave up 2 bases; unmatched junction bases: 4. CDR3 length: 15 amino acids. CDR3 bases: TGTGCCAGCAGTTACAGTGGGACAGGTCAAGAGACCCAGTACTTC. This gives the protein CASSYSGTGQETQYF.

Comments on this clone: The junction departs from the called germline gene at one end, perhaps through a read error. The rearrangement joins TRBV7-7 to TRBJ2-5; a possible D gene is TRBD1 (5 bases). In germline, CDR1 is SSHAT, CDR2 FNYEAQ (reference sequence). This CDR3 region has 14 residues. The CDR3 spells CASSLDRNEETQYF. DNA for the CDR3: TGTGCTAGCAGCCTTGACAGAAATGAAGAGACCCAGTACTTC.

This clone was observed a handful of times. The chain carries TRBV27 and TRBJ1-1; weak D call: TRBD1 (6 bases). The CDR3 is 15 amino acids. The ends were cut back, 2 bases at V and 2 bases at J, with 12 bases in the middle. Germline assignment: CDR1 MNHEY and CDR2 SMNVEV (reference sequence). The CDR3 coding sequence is TGTGCCAGCAGTTTAGCCGGGACATTTAACACTGAAGCTTTCTTT. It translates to CASSLAGTFNTEAFF.

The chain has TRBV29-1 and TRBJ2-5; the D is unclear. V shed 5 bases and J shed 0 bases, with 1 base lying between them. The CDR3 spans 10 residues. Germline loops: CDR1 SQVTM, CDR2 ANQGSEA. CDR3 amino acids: CSVHQETQYF. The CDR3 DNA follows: TGCAGCGTTCACCAAGAGACCCAGTACTTC.

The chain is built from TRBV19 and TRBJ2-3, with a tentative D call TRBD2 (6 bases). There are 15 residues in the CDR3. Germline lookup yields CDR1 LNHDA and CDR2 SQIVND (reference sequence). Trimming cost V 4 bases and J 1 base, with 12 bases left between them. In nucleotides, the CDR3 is TGTGCCAGTAGTAGGTCCCAGCGGGGCACAGATACGCAGTATTTT. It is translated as CASSRSQRGTDTQYF.

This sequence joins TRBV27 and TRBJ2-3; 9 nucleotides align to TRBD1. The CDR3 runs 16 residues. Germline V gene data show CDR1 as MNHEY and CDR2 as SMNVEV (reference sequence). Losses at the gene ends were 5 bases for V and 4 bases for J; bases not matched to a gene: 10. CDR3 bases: TGTGCCAGCAGTCCGAACAGGGGGCGCTTCGCAGATACGCAGTATTTT. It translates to CASSPNRGRFADTQYF.

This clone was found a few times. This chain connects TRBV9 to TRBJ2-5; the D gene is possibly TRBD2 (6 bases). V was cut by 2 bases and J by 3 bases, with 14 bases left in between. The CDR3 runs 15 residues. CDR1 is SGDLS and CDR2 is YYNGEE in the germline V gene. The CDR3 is CASSVSGTPKETQYF. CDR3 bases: TGTGCCAGCAGCGTTTCCGGGACTCCAAAAGAGACCCAGTACTTC.

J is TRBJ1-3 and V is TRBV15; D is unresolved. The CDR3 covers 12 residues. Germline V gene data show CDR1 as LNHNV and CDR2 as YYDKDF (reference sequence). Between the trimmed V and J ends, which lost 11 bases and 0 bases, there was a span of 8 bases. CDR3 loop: CAAGSSGNTIYF. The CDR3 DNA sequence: TGTGCCGCCGGAAGCTCTGGAAACACCATATATTTT.

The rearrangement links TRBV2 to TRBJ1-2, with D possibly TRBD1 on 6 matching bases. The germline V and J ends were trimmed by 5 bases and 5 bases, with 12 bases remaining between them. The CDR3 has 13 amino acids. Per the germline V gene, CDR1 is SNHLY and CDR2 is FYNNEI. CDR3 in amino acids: CASSWGRWYGYTF. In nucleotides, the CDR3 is TGTGCCAGCAGTTGGGGGCGTTGGTATGGCTACACCTTC.

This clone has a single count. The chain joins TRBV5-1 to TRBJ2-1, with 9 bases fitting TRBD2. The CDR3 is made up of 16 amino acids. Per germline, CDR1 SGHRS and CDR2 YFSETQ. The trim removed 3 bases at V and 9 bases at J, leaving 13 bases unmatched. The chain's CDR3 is CASSSRTSEVHSEQFF. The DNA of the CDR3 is TGCGCCAGCAGCTCAAGGACTAGCGAGGTCCACAGTGAGCAGTTCTTC.

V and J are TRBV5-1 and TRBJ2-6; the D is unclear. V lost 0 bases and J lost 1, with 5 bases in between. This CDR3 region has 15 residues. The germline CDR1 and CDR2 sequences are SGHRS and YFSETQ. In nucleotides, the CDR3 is TGCGCCAGCAGCTTGGATGCATCTGGGGCCAACGTCCTGACTTTC. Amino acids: CASSLDASGANVLTF.

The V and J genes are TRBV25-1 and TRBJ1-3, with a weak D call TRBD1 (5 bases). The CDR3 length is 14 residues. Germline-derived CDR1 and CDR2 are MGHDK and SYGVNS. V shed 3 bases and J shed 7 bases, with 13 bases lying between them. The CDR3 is CASSDWGRGNTIYF. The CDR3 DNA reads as TGTGCCAGCAGTGATTGGGGGAGAGGGAACACCATATATTTT.

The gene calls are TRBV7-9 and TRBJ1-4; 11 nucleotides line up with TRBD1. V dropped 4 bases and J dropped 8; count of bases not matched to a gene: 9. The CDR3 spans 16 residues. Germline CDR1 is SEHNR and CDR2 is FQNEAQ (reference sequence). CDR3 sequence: CASSSIAGTGGEKLFF. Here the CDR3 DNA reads TGTGCCAGCAGCTCCATAGCCGGGACAGGGGGAGAAAAACTGTTTTTT.

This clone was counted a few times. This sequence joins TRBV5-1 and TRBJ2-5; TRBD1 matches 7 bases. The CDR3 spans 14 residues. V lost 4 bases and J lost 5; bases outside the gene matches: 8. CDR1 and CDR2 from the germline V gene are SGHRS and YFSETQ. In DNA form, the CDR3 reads TGCGCCAGCAGCCCGGACAGGCCCAGGGAGACCCAGTACTTC. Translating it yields CASSPDRPRETQYF.

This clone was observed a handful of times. The CDR3 loop reads CASSKGQGGTEAFF. In nucleotides, the CDR3 is TGTGCCAGCAGCAAGGGACAGGGTGGAACTGAAGCTTTCTTT. The V and J genes are TRBV2 and TRBJ1-1; 9 positions match TRBD1. The CDR3 has 14 residues. Per the germline V gene, CDR1 is SNHLY and CDR2 is FYNNEI. V lost 6 bases to trimming and J lost 5 bases; unmatched junction nucleotides: 7.

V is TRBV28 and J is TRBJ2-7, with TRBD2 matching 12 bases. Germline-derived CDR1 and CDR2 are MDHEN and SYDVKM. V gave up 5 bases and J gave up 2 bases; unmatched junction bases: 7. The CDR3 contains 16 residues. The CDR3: CASSELTSGRTYEQYF. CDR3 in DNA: TGTGCCAGCAGTGAACTGACTAGCGGGAGAACCTACGAGCAGTACTTC.

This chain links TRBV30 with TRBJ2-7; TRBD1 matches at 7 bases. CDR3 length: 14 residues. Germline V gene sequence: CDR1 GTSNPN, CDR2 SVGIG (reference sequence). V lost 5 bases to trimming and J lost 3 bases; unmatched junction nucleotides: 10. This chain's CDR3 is CAWGKETGLYEQYF. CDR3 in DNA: TGTGCCTGGGGGAAAGAGACAGGGCTCTACGAGCAGTACTTC.

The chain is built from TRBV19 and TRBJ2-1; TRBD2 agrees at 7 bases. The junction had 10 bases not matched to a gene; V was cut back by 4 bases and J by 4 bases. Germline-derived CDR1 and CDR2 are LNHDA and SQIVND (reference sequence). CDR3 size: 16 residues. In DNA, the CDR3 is TGTGCCAGTAGTAAGGCCGGGGGGACGTTGTACAATGAGCAGTTCTTC. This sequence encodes CASSKAGGTLYNEQFF.

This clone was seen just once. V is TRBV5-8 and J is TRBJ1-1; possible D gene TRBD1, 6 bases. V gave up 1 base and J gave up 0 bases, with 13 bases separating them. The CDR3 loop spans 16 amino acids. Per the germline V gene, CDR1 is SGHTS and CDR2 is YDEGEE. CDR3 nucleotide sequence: TGTGCCAGCAGCTTGCTAGAGGGACACTTGAACACTGAAGCTTTCTTT. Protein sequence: CASSLLEGHLNTEAFF.